The rows below give T cell receptor beta chains drawn from one sample of a study of T-cell memory formation after mild COVID-19. TCRdb ran MiXCR on the 5' RACE reads and lists one entry per CDR3 protein. The data hold some 450,000 distinct CDR3 sequences, with roughly 18% observed a single time. The sequencing sample was made of PBMCs or a T cell subset sorted from them (not recorded which). These receptors were taken from a man younger than 30 who had mild COVID-19 (a few samples of this study predate the infection). Cell type and time point are not known. CDR3s include the opening cysteine and the closing phenylalanine or tryptophan. A D gene is named only where the DNA matches it firmly. Rows give clone size only sometimes, using once, few, many, or a class for an expanded clone.

TGTGCCAGCAGCCCCGGGAGGTACAATGAGCAGTTCTTC	CASSPGRYNEQFF	many	TRBV5-1	TRBJ2-1	13	TRBD2
TGTGCCAGCATGACAGGGGTCCAAGAGACCCAGTACTTC	CASMTGVQETQYF	-	TRBV12-3/TRBV12-4	TRBJ2-5	13	TRBD1
TGCGCCAGCAGCTTGGCCGGGAGCAGCCCCGGAGAGACCCAGTACTTC	CASSLAGSSPGETQYF	few	TRBV5-1	TRBJ2-5	16	-
TGCGCCAGCAAGCGGGACACCATTACCTACGAGCAGTACTTC	CASKRDTITYEQYF	few	TRBV5-1	TRBJ2-7	14	-
TGCGCCAGCAGAAAAACCTCCAATGAGCAGTTCTTC	CASRKTSNEQFF	few	TRBV4-1	TRBJ2-1	12	-
TGCGCCAGCAGCCGGTTTATAGGGACAGAGAATTCACCCCTCCACTTT	CASSRFIGTENSPLHF	-	TRBV4-1	TRBJ1-6	16	TRBD1
TGCAGTGCTAGCAGCCCAGCGGGGGGGCAAAGACTTGTCACAGATACGCAGTATTTT	CSASSPAGGQRLVTDTQYF	-	TRBV20-1	TRBJ2-3	19	TRBD2
TGTGCCAGCAGCCTTGCCGGGACTCGCTACAATGAGCAGTTCTTC	CASSLAGTRYNEQFF	-	TRBV5-4	TRBJ2-1	15	-
TGTGCCAGCAGCCGAAACAGACCGGGACAGGGTTCTGGCTATGGCTACACCTTC	CASSRNRPGQGSGYGYTF	-	TRBV6-2/TRBV6-3	TRBJ1-2	18	TRBD1
TGTGCCAGCAGCGAGTCATCTAAGACCCAGTACTTC	CASSESSKTQYF	-	TRBV7-9	TRBJ2-5	12	-
TGCAGCGTTGTCATTGGGACAGGGTCGACTGGGGCCAACGTCCTGACTTTC	CSVVIGTGSTGANVLTF	few	TRBV29-1	TRBJ2-6	17	TRBD1
TGTGCCAGCAGCCGGACAGGGTCGTACAATGAGCAGTTCTTC	CASSRTGSYNEQFF	-	TRBV5-6	TRBJ2-1	14	TRBD1
TGCGCCAGCAGCGTGACCCAGGCCGAGCAGTTCTTC	CASSVTQAEQFF	many	TRBV5-1	TRBJ2-1	12	-
TGTGCCAGCAGTTATACTAGCGGAGGGACAGATACGCAGTATTTT	CASSYTSGGTDTQYF	few	TRBV6-5	TRBJ2-3	15	TRBD2
TGCGCCAGCAGCCAAGATCGGTGGACGGACACAGATACGCAGTATTTT	CASSQDRWTDTDTQYF	-	TRBV4-3	TRBJ2-3	16	-
TGTGCCAGCAGTTACTCCCCCGCCAGGGACTACGAGCAGTACTTC	CASSYSPARDYEQYF	-	TRBV6-6	TRBJ2-7	15	-
TGCAGCCCCCGCTCTGGAAACACAATATATTTT	CSPRSGNTIYF	-	TRBV20-1	TRBJ1-3	11	-
TGCGCCAGCAGCTTTACAGGGGGTGGCACAGATACGCAGTATTTT	CASSFTGGGTDTQYF	few	TRBV5-1	TRBJ2-3	15	TRBD1
TGTGCCAGCAGCCAAGTTAGAGGTGAAAAACTGTTTTTT	CASSQVRGEKLFF	many	TRBV3-1	TRBJ1-4	13	-
TGTGCCAGCAGCGTAGATCTAGCGGGGGCCGATACGCAGTATTTT	CASSVDLAGADTQYF	-	TRBV12-3/TRBV12-4	TRBJ2-3	15	TRBD2
TGTGCCAGCAGTTACGATGGTCTAGCGGGGGGCACAGATACGCAGTATTTT	CASSYDGLAGGTDTQYF	-	TRBV6-5	TRBJ2-3	17	TRBD2
TGCAGTGCTAGAGCAGGGGGAAGGACCCAGTACTTC	CSARAGGRTQYF	few	TRBV20-1	TRBJ2-5	12	TRBD1
TGCGCCAGCAGCTTGGAGAGGGAAGAGACCCAGTACTTC	CASSLEREETQYF	few	TRBV5-1	TRBJ2-5	13	-
TGCGCCAGCAGCCAAGATAGGGCAGGATGGGAGAACACTGAAGCTTTCTTT	CASSQDRAGWENTEAFF	-	TRBV4-1	TRBJ1-1	17	-